This T cell receptor beta chain was found in a study of TIL therapy for anti-PD-1-resistant metastatic lung cancer. Study at large: Median tumor mutation burden was 1.5 mutations per megabase.

The immunoSEQ assay was v3. Profiling relied on immunoSEQ multiplex PCR, and the TCRdb table lists in-frame clones only, not all of them. The sample holds about 52,000 clones, 70% to 85% seen once. Trimming took 4 bases from V and 5 from J; bases not matched to a gene: 6. Germline V gene sequence: CDR1 SGHNT, CDR2 YENEEA. The CDR3 is made up of 15 amino acids. Time point denoted: pre-treatment sample, taken before nivolumab and TIL therapy. The TCR was taken from a woman between 30 and 80 years old with non-small cell lung cancer. This chain uses TRBV11-3 with TRBJ2-5, with TRBD1 matching 11 bases. The input for sequencing was blood, taken at baseline. CDR3 in amino acids: CASSSGQGAAETQYF. CDR3 DNA: TGTGCCAGCAGCTCCGGACAGGGGGCGGCTGAGACCCAGTACTTC. The full variable domain, with the rest looked up from reference TRBV11-3 and TRBJ2-5, is EAGVVQSPRYKIIEKKQPVAFWCNPISGHNTLYWYLQNLGQGPELLIRYENEEAVDDSQLPKDRFSAERLKGVDSTLKIQPAELGDSAVYLCASSSGQGAAETQYFGPGTRLLVL.